The rows below give T cell receptor beta chains drawn from one sample of a study of T cells expressing NK-cell markers. Reanalyzing the 5' RACE reads, TCRdb keeps one entry per CDR3 protein, without DNA. The table counts 200,000 to 300,000 distinct CDR3 sequences; around 0.37% lies in the top ten. The sequenced sample was blood T cells: a sorted CD56 or NKG2C T cell subset, CD4+ or CD8+ T cells, or bulk PBMC T cells (not recorded which). The receptor source for this set is a man aged 18 to 35 in good health. Both conserved end residues are part of each CDR3. Fields, in order: J gene, V gene, CDR3 protein.

J gene: TRBJ2-1; V gene: TRBV11-3; CDR3 protein: CASSLGGTGRPHEQFF
J gene: TRBJ2-5; V gene: TRBV3-1; CDR3 protein: CASSQGFVTGGETQYF
J gene: TRBJ2-6; V gene: TRBV7-8; CDR3 protein: CASSLEPTGKTSGANVLTF
J gene: TRBJ1-1; V gene: TRBV6-2/TRBV6-3; CDR3 protein: CASNRLPEAEAFF
J gene: TRBJ1-5; V gene: TRBV4-2; CDR3 protein: CASSHSAGYSQPQHF
J gene: TRBJ1-3; V gene: TRBV10-3; CDR3 protein: CAIRERSGNTIYF
J gene: TRBJ2-7; V gene: TRBV20-1; CDR3 protein: CSARDLQRSSYEQYF
J gene: TRBJ2-3; V gene: TRBV20-1; CDR3 protein: CSGTWTTSTDTQYF
J gene: TRBJ2-6; V gene: TRBV4-2; CDR3 protein: CASSPVLDPGGVGANVLTF
J gene: TRBJ1-2; V gene: TRBV6-5; CDR3 protein: CATGQGTPYGYTF
J gene: TRBJ2-5; V gene: TRBV10-3; CDR3 protein: CAIRGQVETQYF
J gene: TRBJ2-7; V gene: TRBV20-1; CDR3 protein: CSARRQLGEQYF
J gene: TRBJ1-5; V gene: TRBV5-6; CDR3 protein: CASSQGPQDAQHF
J gene: TRBJ2-5; V gene: TRBV7-2; CDR3 protein: CASSQGQVGETQYF
J gene: TRBJ2-5; V gene: TRBV6-2/TRBV6-3; CDR3 protein: CASSYIRDGETQYF
J gene: TRBJ1-1; V gene: TRBV5-1; CDR3 protein: CASPYRVLNTEAFF
J gene: TRBJ1-3; V gene: TRBV20-1; CDR3 protein: CSARGPISGNTIYF
J gene: TRBJ2-1; V gene: TRBV24-1; CDR3 protein: CATSDPPRLAGGNEQFF
J gene: TRBJ2-1; V gene: TRBV12-3/TRBV12-4; CDR3 protein: CASTPGESYNEQFF
J gene: TRBJ2-7; V gene: TRBV30; CDR3 protein: CAWDRGSYEQYF
J gene: TRBJ2-2; V gene: TRBV2; CDR3 protein: CASSAALETGELFF
J gene: TRBJ1-2; V gene: TRBV20-1; CDR3 protein: CSAQDRQGLNMNYGYTF
J gene: TRBJ2-1; V gene: TRBV10-3; CDR3 protein: CAITAPGQGGDEQFF
J gene: TRBJ2-3; V gene: TRBV7-2; CDR3 protein: CASSFRGGGADTQYF
J gene: TRBJ1-2; V gene: TRBV19; CDR3 protein: CASSIGQGVSNYGYTF
J gene: TRBJ2-3; V gene: TRBV2; CDR3 protein: CASARLAGGPGTDTQYF
J gene: TRBJ2-1; V gene: TRBV4-2; CDR3 protein: CASSPKVNEQFF
J gene: TRBJ1-1; V gene: TRBV7-9; CDR3 protein: CASSTRPINTEAFF
J gene: TRBJ2-5; V gene: TRBV14; CDR3 protein: CASSQDSGRRETQYF
J gene: TRBJ2-3; V gene: TRBV20-1; CDR3 protein: CSARGVSGQRTDTQYF
J gene: TRBJ2-2; V gene: TRBV7-8; CDR3 protein: CASSSLTSGTNTGELFF
J gene: TRBJ2-7; V gene: TRBV6-2/TRBV6-3; CDR3 protein: CAVLPLAGPYEQYF
J gene: TRBJ2-1; V gene: TRBV5-1; CDR3 protein: CASSFLAGVVQNEQFF
J gene: TRBJ2-2; V gene: TRBV5-1; CDR3 protein: CASSLSGRDTGELFF
J gene: TRBJ2-1; V gene: TRBV27; CDR3 protein: CASSLWGGRGNEQFF
J gene: TRBJ1-6; V gene: TRBV7-2; CDR3 protein: CASSPPWGEQSPLHF
J gene: TRBJ2-5; V gene: TRBV29-1; CDR3 protein: CSARQPQGTQYF
J gene: TRBJ2-7; V gene: TRBV7-2; CDR3 protein: CASSGRDRGYEQYF
J gene: TRBJ2-7; V gene: TRBV20-1; CDR3 protein: CSAPGRGGTRVYEQYF
J gene: TRBJ2-2; V gene: TRBV12-3/TRBV12-4; CDR3 protein: CAILGGHPNTGELFF
J gene: TRBJ2-7; V gene: TRBV7-6; CDR3 protein: CASSLMVGNLGEQYF
J gene: TRBJ2-7; V gene: TRBV29-1; CDR3 protein: CSASSGSYYEQYF
J gene: TRBJ1-2; V gene: TRBV18; CDR3 protein: CASSLGDRDYTF
J gene: TRBJ1-6; V gene: TRBV6-5; CDR3 protein: CASSYSTRRRTDNSPLHF
J gene: TRBJ2-5; V gene: TRBV20-1; CDR3 protein: CSARLAGVQETQYF
J gene: TRBJ2-3; V gene: TRBV27; CDR3 protein: CASSLEQGSTDTQYF
J gene: TRBJ2-1; V gene: TRBV4-2; CDR3 protein: CASSQVVNEQFF
J gene: TRBJ2-1; V gene: TRBV11-2; CDR3 protein: CASSGDLWTRNEQFF
J gene: TRBJ1-1; V gene: TRBV12-3/TRBV12-4; CDR3 protein: CASSLRGRPTEAFF
J gene: TRBJ2-4; V gene: TRBV28; CDR3 protein: CASSYTLGLAGIQYF